This T cell receptor (beta chain) was captured by sequencing in a study of post-analysis software for immune sequencing data. Overall study context: The courses of disease that were included comprised relapsing-remitting, secondary progressive and progressive-relapsing multiple sclerosis.

cDNA libraries of TCR beta carried unique molecular identifiers. TCRdb re-derived calls from the PCR reads in MiXCR, one entry per CDR3 protein. This table has around 770,000 distinct CDR3 sequences, 46% appearing once. This clonotype was counted only a few times. The antigen is not known. The V gene end was trimmed by 6 bases and the J gene end by 5 bases; junction bases not matched to a gene: 10. The CDR3 is 15 amino acids. Per germline, CDR1 MNHNS and CDR2 SASEGT. General study findings and limits: Analysis by F measure revealed that same-batch samples clustered strongly together. With TRBV5-6, TRBV5-1 and TRBV20-1 included, several TRBV segments were more frequent in patients than in controls. Normalized Chao1 diversity was significantly lower in multiple sclerosis patients than in controls.

The chain is built from TRBV6-1 and TRBJ2-1; 7 nucleotides agree with TRBD1. Material for sequencing was blood. This clonotype was obtained from a girl between 10 and 17 years old with multiple sclerosis. CDR3 bases: TGTGCCAGCAGCTTAGACAGGGTCGGGCACAATGAGCAGTTCTTC. Its translation: CASSLDRVGHNEQFF.